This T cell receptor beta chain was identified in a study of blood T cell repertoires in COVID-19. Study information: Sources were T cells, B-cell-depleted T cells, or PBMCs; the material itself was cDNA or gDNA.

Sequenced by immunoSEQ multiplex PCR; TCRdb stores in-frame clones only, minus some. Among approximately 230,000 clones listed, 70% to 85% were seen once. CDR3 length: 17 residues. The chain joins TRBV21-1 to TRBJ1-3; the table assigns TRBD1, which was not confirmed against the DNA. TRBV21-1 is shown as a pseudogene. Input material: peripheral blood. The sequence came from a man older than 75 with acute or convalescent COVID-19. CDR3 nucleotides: TGTGCCAGCAGCAGGGGGTCCCAGGGGCTCTCTGGAAACACCATATATTTT. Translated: CASSRGSQGLSGNTIYF.